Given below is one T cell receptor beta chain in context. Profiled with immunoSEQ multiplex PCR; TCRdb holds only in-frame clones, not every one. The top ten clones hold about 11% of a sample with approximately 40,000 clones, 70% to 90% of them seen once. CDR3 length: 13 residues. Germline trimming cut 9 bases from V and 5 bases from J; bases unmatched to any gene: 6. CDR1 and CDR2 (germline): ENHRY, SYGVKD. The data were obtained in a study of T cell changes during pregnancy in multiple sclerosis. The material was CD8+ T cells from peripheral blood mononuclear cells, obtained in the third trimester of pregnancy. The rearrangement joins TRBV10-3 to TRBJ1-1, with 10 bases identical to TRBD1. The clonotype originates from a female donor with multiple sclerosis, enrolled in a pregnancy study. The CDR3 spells CAIRQGAGTEAFF. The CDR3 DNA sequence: TGTGCCATTCGACAGGGGGCGGGTACTGAAGCTTTCTTT.